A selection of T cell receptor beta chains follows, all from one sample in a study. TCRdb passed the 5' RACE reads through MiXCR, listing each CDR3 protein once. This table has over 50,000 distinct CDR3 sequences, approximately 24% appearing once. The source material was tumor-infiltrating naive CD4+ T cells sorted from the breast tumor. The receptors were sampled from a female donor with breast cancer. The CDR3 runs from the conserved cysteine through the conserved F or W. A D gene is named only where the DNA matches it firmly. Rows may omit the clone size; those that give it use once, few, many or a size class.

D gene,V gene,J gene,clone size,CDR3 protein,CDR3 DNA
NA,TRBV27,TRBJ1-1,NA,CASSSAMNAEAFF,TGTGCCAGCAGCTCCGCCATGAACGCTGAAGCTTTCTTT
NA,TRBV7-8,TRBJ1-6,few,CASSFERTANSPLHF,TGTGCCAGCAGCTTCGAGAGGACAGCGAATTCACCCCTCCACTTT
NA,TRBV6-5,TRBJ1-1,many,CASRNLGAKAFF,TGTGCCAGCAGAAATCTGGGGGCAAAAGCTTTCTTT
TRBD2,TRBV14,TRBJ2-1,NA,CASSQVLGGDYNEQFF,TGTGCCAGCAGCCAAGTACTGGGGGGGGACTACAATGAGCAGTTCTTC
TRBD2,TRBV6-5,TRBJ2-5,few,CASTLWTSGSETQYF,TGTGCCAGCACCCTTTGGACTAGCGGGAGTGAGACCCAGTACTTC
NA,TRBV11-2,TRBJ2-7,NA,CASSLSGGSYEQYF,TGTGCCAGCAGCTTATCCGGGGGCTCCTACGAGCAGTACTTC
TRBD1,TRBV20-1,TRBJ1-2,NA,CSAHRRGGGYTF,TGCAGTGCTCATCGCAGGGGGGGAGGCTACACCTTC
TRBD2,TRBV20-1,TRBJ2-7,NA,CSAVTSGTYEQYF,TGCAGTGCTGTGACTAGCGGGACCTACGAGCAGTACTTC
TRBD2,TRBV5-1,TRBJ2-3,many,CASSSRAGRRTDTQYF,TGCGCCAGCAGCTCCAGAGCGGGAAGGAGGACAGATACGCAGTATTTT
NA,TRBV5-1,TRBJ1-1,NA,CASSREGGALEAFF,TGCGCCAGCAGTCGGGAGGGGGGGGCGCTTGAAGCTTTCTTT
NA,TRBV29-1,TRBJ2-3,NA,CSAHVGRGLVSDTQYF,TGCAGCGCTCACGTAGGTCGGGGGCTTGTTTCCGATACGCAGTATTTT
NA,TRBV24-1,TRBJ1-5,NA,CSTSDTRQYSNQPQHF,TGTTCCACCAGTGATACACGACAGTATAGCAATCAGCCCCAGCATTTT
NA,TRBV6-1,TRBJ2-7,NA,CTSSEQGRKDEQYF,TGTACCAGCAGTGAACAGGGTCGGAAGGACGAGCAGTACTTC
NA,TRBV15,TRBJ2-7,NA,CATSREKGSYEQYF,TGTGCCACCAGTCGTGAGAAGGGTAGCTACGAGCAGTACTTC
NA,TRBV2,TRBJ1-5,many,CASTGFYSNQPQHF,TGTGCCAGCACCGGATTTTATAGCAATCAGCCCCAGCATTTT
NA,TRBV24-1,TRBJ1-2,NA,CATSDSPDRSNGCTF,TGTGCCACCAGTGATTCCCCGGACAGATCCAACGGCTGCACCTTC
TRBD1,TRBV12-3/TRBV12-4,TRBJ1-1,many,CASSQGQGRGVTEAFF,TGTGCCAGCAGTCAAGGACAGGGTAGAGGCGTCACTGAAGCTTTCTTT
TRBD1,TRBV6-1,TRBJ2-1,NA,CASSGRTGVSLQFF,TGTGCCAGCAGTGGAAGGACAGGGGTATCTCTGCAGTTCTTC
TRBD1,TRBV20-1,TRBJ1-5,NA,CSARAPDRYSNQPQHF,TGCAGTGCTAGGGCCCCGGACAGGTATAGCAATCAGCCCCAGCATTTT
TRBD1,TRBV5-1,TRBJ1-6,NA,CASSLEGAVASGPLHF,TGCGCCAGCAGCTTGGAGGGGGCAGTCGCTTCGGGACCCCTCCACTTT
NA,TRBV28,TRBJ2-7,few,CASSLYRRGPSEQYF,TGTGCCAGCAGTTTATACAGAAGGGGACCTAGCGAGCAGTACTTC
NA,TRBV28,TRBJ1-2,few,CASSLFPGRVNGYTF,TGTGCCAGCAGTTTATTCCCGGGAAGGGTCAATGGCTACACCTTC
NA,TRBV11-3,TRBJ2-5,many,CASSLNRGGTQYF,TGTGCCAGCAGCTTAAACCGGGGTGGGACCCAGTACTTC
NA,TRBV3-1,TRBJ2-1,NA,CASSQGVRSSSYNEQFF,TGTGCCAGCAGCCAAGGGGTACGGTCAAGCTCCTACAATGAGCAGTTCTTC
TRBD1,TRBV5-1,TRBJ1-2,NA,CASRLDRGANYGYTF,TGCGCCAGCAGATTGGACAGGGGAGCTAACTATGGCTACACCTTC
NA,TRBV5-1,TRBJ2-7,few,CASTEQGTYEQYF,TGCGCCAGCACGGAGCAGGGGACCTACGAGCAGTACTTC
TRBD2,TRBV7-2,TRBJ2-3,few,CASSPGTSGSRADTQYF,TGTGCCAGCAGCCCGGGGACTAGCGGCAGTAGGGCAGATACGCAGTATTTT
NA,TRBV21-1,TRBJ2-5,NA,CASSEGGPIGETQYF,TGTGCCAGCAGCGAGGGAGGGCCGATAGGAGAGACCCAGTACTTC
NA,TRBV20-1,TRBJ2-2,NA,CSSAAGDGTGELFF,TGCAGTTCGGCGGCAGGGGATGGCACCGGGGAGCTGTTTTTT